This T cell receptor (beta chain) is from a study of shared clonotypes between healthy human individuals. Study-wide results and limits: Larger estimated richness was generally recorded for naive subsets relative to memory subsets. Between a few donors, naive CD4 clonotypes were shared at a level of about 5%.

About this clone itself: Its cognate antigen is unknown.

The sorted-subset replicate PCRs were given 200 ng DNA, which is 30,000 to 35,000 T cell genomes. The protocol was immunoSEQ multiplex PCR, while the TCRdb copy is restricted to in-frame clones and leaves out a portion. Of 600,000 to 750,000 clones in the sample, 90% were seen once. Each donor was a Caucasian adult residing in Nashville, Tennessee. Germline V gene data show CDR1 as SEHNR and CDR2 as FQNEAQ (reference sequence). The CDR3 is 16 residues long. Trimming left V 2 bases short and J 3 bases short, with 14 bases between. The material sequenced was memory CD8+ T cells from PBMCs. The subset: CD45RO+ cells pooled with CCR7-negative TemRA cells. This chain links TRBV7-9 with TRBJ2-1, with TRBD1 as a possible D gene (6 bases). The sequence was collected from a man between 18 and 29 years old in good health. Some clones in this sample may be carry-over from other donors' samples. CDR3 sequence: CASSLTGQKFYNEQFF. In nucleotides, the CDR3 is TGTGCCAGCAGCTTAACCGGACAGAAATTCTACAATGAGCAGTTCTTC.